This is a list of T cell receptor beta chains from one sample in a study of long-term antiretroviral therapy in people with HIV. Using immunoSEQ multiplex PCR, the repertoire was profiled, and TCRdb retains in-frame clones only, with some absent. Of over 30,000 clones listed, 65% to 80% were seen once; the top ten hold just over 7%. Sample: unsorted PBMCs, taken 2 years after starting antiretroviral therapy. The origin of the receptors is a woman in her forties or fifties with HIV. The CDR3 runs from the conserved cysteine through the conserved F or W. Each record gives: J gene, V gene, D gene, CDR3 DNA, CDR3 protein. D genes are given only for firm matches.

TRBJ2-1,TRBV6-6,NA,TGTGCCAGCAGACTCGGGGAGATCAATGAGCAGTTCTTC,CASRLGEINEQFF
TRBJ1-2,TRBV6-5,TRBD1,TGTGCCAGCAGTTACTCCGACAGGGGCGGGTATGGCTACACCTTC,CASSYSDRGGYGYTF
TRBJ1-1,TRBV7-9,TRBD1,TGTGCCAGCCCAGGGGGCTACACTGAAGCTTTCTTT,CASPGGYTEAFF
TRBJ1-3,TRBV10-3,NA,TGTGCCATCAGTGTCAACGGAAACACCATATATTTT,CAISVNGNTIYF
TRBJ2-7,TRBV7-6,TRBD2,TGTGCCAGCAGCTTCGGGACTAGCGGGGCCGAGCAGTACTTC,CASSFGTSGAEQYF
TRBJ1-1,TRBV19,TRBD1,TGTGCCAGTAGCGATTCGGGACAGGGGAACACTGAAGCTTTCTTT,CASSDSGQGNTEAFF
TRBJ1-2,TRBV27,NA,TGTGCCAGCAGTTTAGGGCCAGGGGTCTATGGCTACACCTTC,CASSLGPGVYGYTF
TRBJ2-3,TRBV5-1,NA,TGCGCCAGCAGCTTGGGGGGGGATACGCAGTATTTT,CASSLGGDTQYF
TRBJ1-5,TRBV2,NA,TGTGCCAGCAGCGCCCGTATGGGGGATCAGCCCCAGCATTTT,CASSARMGDQPQHF
TRBJ2-1,TRBV9,NA,TGTGCCAGCAGCGTAGCGAGGACGGGGGCAGATGAGCAGTTCTTC,CASSVARTGADEQFF
TRBJ2-3,TRBV6-1,NA,TGTGCCAGCAGTGAAGGTTCAGATACGCAGTATTTT,CASSEGSDTQYF